These T cell receptor beta chains were read from a single sample in a study of blood T cell repertoires in COVID-19. This table comes from immunoSEQ multiplex PCR, and its TCRdb copy is limited to in-frame clones, with some not included. The table lists fewer than 200,000 clones, 79% of them singletons. Sequenced material: peripheral blood. The receptor source for this set is a woman aged 55-70 years with COVID-19, enrolled during active disease. Each CDR3 is given with its conserved first and last residue. The D gene is left open where the match is weak. Part of the rows lack a size; the others show once, few, many or a class for expanded clones.

J,length,D,size,V,DNA,CDR3
TRBJ2-1,14,NA,few,TRBV5-5,TGTGCCAGCAGCTTCGGAGTGACTTACAATGAGCAGTTCTTC,CASSFGVTYNEQFF
TRBJ1-5,15,NA,NA,TRBV5-1,TGCGCCAGCAGCTTGGGCGGGGGGAACAATCAGCCCCAGCATTTT,CASSLGGGNNQPQHF
TRBJ1-1,12,NA,NA,TRBV20-1,TGCAGTGCTAGTCACAGGGCCGCTGAAGCTTTCTTT,CSASHRAAEAFF
TRBJ2-1,14,NA,NA,TRBV30,TGTGCCTGGAAGCAAGCCCTAGTCTACAATGAGCAGTTCTTC,CAWKQALVYNEQFF
TRBJ1-1,15,TRBD1,once,TRBV7-9,TGTGCCAGCAGCCCGCGCAGGACAGGGGGGACTGAAGCTTTCTTT,CASSPRRTGGTEAFF
TRBJ2-7,14,TRBD2,NA,TRBV20-1,TGCAGTGCTAGTTGGGGCGGGAGCTCCTACGAGCAGTACTTC,CSASWGGSSYEQYF
TRBJ2-7,16,NA,NA,TRBV28,TGTGCCAGCAGTTTAGCAGGGCGCCCCTCTACCTACGAGCAGTACTTC,CASSLAGRPSTYEQYF
TRBJ2-3,13,TRBD1,NA,TRBV7-8,TGTGCCAGCAGCTCGACAGGGAAAGATACGCAGTATTTT,CASSSTGKDTQYF
TRBJ2-5,16,TRBD1,NA,TRBV5-5,TGTGCCAGCAGCGGGGGACAGGGGGCGCTAAGAGAGACCCAGTACTTC,CASSGGQGALRETQYF
TRBJ1-2,14,NA,NA,TRBV19,TGTGCCAGTAGTATGGGGGGATTTAACTATGGCTACACCTTC,CASSMGGFNYGYTF